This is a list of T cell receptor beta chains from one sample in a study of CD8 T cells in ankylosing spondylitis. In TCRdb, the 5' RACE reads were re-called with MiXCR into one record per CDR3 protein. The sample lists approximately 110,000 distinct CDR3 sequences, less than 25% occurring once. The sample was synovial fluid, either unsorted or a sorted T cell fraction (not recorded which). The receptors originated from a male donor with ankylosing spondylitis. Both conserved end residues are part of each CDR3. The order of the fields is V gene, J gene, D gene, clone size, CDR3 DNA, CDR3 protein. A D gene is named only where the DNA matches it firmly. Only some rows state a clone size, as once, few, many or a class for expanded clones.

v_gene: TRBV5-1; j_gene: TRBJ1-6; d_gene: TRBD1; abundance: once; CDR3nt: TGCGCCAGCAGCCCTGGACAGGGTTCTTATAATTCACCCCTCCACTTT; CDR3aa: CASSPGQGSYNSPLHF
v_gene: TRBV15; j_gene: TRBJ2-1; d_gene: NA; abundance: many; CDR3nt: TGTGCCACCAGCAGGCAAACGGCCTCCTACAATGAGCAGTTCTTC; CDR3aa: CATSRQTASYNEQFF
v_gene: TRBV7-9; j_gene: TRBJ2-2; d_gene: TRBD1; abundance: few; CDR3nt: TGTGCCAGCAGCTCGACAGGGGTGAACACCGGGGAGCTGTTTTTT; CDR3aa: CASSSTGVNTGELFF
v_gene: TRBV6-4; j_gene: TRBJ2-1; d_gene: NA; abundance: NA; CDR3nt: TGTGCCAGCACGATGGGTGAGGGCAATGAGCAGTTCTTC; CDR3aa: CASTMGEGNEQFF
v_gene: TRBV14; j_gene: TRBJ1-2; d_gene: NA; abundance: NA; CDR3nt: TGTGCCAGCAGCCAAGACAGGAGAGGAAACTATGGCTACACCTTC; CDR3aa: CASSQDRRGNYGYTF
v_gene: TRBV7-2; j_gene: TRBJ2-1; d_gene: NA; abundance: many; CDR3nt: TGTGCCAGCAGCTTCATAGGTGAGCAGTTCTTC; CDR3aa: CASSFIGEQFF
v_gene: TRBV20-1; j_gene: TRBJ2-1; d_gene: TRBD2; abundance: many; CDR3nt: TGCAGTGCTAGAGATTCTCTCAAGCGGGAGTTAAGGGAGCAGTTCTTC; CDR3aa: CSARDSLKRELREQFF
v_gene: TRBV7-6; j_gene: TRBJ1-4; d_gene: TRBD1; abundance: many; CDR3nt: TGTGCCAGCAGCCTAACCGGGACAGGCGAAAAACTGTTTTTT; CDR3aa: CASSLTGTGEKLFF
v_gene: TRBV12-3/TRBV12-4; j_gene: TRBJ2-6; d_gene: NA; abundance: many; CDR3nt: TGTGCCAGCAGTTTGGGGAAATACTCTGGGGCCAACGTCCTGACTTTC; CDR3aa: CASSLGKYSGANVLTF
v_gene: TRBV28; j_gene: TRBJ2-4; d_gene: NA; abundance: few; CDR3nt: TGTGCCAGCAGTTTGTCGGGCATTCAGTACTTC; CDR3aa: CASSLSGIQYF
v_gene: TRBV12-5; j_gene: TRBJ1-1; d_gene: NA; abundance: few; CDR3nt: TGTGCTAGTGGTTTGGCCCAACAGGATAACACTGAAGCTTTCTTT; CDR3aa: CASGLAQQDNTEAFF
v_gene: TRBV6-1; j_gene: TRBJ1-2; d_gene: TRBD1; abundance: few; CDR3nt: TGTGCCAGCACCCATACCCGGGACAGCGGCATCTATGGCTACACCTTC; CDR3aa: CASTHTRDSGIYGYTF
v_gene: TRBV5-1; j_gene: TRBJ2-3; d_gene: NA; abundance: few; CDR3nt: TGCGCCAGCAGGGCAGGGCCTAGCACAGATACGCAGTATTTT; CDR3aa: CASRAGPSTDTQYF
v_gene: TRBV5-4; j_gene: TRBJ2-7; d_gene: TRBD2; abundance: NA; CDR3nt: TGTGCCAGCAGCCGGTCCCCCCCAGCGGGAGGGCCAATCGGGCAGTACTTC; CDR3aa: CASSRSPPAGGPIGQYF
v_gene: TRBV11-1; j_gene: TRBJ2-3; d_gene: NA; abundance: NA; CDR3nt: TGTGCCAGCAGCTTAAATGGGGCTTGGAGCACAGATACGCAGTATTTT; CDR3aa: CASSLNGAWSTDTQYF
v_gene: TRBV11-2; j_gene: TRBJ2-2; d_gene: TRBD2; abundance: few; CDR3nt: TGTGCCAGCAGCTTAGGCGGATGGCGGGAGGGCCCGCCCCCCGGGGAGCTGTTTTTT; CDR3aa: CASSLGGWREGPPPGELFF
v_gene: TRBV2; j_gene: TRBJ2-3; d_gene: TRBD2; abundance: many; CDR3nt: TGTGCCAGCAGCGGACTAGCGCGCACAGATACGCAGTATTTT; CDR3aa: CASSGLARTDTQYF
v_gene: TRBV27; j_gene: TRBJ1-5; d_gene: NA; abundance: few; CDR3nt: TGTGCCAGCAGTTTAAGTGTGCGGGACGCCTTCAATCAGCCCCAGCATTTT; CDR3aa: CASSLSVRDAFNQPQHF
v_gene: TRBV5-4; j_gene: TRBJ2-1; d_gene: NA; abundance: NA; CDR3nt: TGTGCCAGCAGCTGGCAGGGATTGGACAATGAGCAGTTCTTC; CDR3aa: CASSWQGLDNEQFF
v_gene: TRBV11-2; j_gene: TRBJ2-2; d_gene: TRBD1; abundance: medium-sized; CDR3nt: TGTGCCAGCAGCTACTTGGGACAGGGGTCCACCGGGGAGCTGTTTTTT; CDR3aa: CASSYLGQGSTGELFF
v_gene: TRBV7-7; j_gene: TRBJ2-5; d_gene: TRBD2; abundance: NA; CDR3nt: TGTGCCAGCAGCTTAGGGACTAGCGGTATAGAGACCCAGTACTTC; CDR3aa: CASSLGTSGIETQYF
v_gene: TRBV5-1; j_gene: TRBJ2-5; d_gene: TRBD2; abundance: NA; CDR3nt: TGCGCCAGCAGCTTGAGCCTAGCGGGGAGAGAGACCCAGTACTTC; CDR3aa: CASSLSLAGRETQYF
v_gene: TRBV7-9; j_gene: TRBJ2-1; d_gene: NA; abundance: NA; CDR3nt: TGTGCCAGCAGCTTACGGCTAGCCCTAGATGAGCAGTTCTTC; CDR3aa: CASSLRLALDEQFF
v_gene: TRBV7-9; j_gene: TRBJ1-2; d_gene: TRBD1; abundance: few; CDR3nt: TGTGCCAGCAAACAGGGGGCAGAACTCTATGGCTACACCTTC; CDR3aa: CASKQGAELYGYTF
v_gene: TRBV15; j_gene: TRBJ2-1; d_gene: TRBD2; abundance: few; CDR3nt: TGTGCCACCAGCCCTCGGACTAGCGGCCTCAATGAGCAGTTCTTC; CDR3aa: CATSPRTSGLNEQFF
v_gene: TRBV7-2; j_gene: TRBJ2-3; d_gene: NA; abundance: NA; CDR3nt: TGTGCCAGCAGCTTAGATCCCGATATGCAGTATTTT; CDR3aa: CASSLDPDMQYF
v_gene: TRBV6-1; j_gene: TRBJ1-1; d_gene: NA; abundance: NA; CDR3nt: TGTGCCAGCAGTCCCGGACACGGGAACACTGAAGCTTTCTTT; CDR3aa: CASSPGHGNTEAFF
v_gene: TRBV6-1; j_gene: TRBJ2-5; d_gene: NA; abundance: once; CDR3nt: TGTGCCAGCAGGAGGAGCCCAGTGCAAGAGACCCAGTACTTC; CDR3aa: CASRRSPVQETQYF
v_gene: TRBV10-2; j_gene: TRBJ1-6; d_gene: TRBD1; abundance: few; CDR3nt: TGCGCCAGCAGTGAGTCTCAGGGGGTGTACTCACCCCTCCACTTT; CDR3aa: CASSESQGVYSPLHF
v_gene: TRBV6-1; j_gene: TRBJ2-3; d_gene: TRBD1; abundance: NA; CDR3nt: TGTGCCAGCAGTGTGGGACAGGGCACAGATACGCAGTATTTT; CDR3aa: CASSVGQGTDTQYF
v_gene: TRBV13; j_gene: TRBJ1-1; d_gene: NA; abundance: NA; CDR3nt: TGTGCCAGCAGCCCGTGGGGAGGGGGAAACACTGAAGCTTTCTTT; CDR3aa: CASSPWGGGNTEAFF
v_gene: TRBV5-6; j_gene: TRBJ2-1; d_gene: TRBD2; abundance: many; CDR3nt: TGTGCCAGCAGCTTTGTTGGGGCTGACGGGAGGCTATACAATGAGCAGTTCTTC; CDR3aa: CASSFVGADGRLYNEQFF
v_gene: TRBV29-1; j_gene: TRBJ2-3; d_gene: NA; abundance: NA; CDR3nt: TGCAGCGTTGAACACGGGGATACGCAGTATTTT; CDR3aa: CSVEHGDTQYF
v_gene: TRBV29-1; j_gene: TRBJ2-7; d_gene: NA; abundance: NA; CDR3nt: TGCAGCGTTGTACACAGGAATACCTACGAGCAGTACTTC; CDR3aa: CSVVHRNTYEQYF
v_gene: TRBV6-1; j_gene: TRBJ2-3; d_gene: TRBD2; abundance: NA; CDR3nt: TGTGCCAGCAGTACACTAGCGGGAGGGCCAGATACGCAGTATTTT; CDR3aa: CASSTLAGGPDTQYF
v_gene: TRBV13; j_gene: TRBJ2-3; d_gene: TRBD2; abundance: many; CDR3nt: TGTGCCAGCAGCTTAGAGGGACTAGCGGGAGGATATACGCAGTATTTT; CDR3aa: CASSLEGLAGGYTQYF
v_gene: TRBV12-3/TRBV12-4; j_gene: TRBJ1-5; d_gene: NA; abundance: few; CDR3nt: TGTGCCAGCAGTTTAGACAGGGTTCGTCAGCCCCAGCATTTT; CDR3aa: CASSLDRVRQPQHF
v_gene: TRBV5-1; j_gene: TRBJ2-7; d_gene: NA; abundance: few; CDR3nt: TGCGCCAGCAGCTTGGAAAGGGATACCTACGAGCAGTACTTC; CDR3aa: CASSLERDTYEQYF
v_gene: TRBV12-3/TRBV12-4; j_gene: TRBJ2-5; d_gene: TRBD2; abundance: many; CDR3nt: TGTGCCAGCAGTCCGACCCCCGGGACTAGCGGTTTATTGCGGGAGACCCAGTACTTC; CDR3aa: CASSPTPGTSGLLRETQYF
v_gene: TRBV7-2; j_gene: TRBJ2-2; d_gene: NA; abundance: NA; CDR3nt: TGTGCCAGCAATAAGGTGCGGGCGAACACCGGGGAGCTGTTTTTT; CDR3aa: CASNKVRANTGELFF
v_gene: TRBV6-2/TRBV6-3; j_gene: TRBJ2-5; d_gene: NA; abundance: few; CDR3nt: TGTGCCAGCAACCCCGGGGGTGGGACCCAGTACTTC; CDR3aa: CASNPGGGTQYF
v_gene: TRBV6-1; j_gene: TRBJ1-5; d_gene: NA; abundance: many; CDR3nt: TGTGCCACCTCCCATTCGGGGAATCAGCCCCAGCATTTT; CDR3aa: CATSHSGNQPQHF
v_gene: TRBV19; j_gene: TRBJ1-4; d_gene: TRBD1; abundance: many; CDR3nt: TGTGCCAGTACCGGGACAGTGAATGAAAAACTGTTTTTT; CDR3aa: CASTGTVNEKLFF
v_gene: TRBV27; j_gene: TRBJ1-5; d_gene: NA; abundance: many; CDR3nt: TGTGCCAGCAGTCCGACCCAGGGGAATCAGCCCCAGCATTTT; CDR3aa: CASSPTQGNQPQHF
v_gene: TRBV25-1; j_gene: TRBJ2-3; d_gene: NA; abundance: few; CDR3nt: TGTGCCAGCCGAAACGAGGGAGATACGCAGTATTTT; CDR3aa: CASRNEGDTQYF
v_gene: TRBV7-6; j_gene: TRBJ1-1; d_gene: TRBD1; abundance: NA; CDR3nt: TGTGCCAGCAGCCAAACGACAGGGGGTCATTTTGACACTGAAGCTTTCTTT; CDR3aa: CASSQTTGGHFDTEAFF
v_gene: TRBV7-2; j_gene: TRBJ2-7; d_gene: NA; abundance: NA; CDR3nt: TGTGCCAGCAGCTTAAGGGACCTGAGCTCCTACGAGCAGTACTTC; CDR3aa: CASSLRDLSSYEQYF
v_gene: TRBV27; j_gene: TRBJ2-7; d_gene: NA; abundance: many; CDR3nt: TGTGCCAGCAGTCCAGGGGACGGGGAGTACTTC; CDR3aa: CASSPGDGEYF
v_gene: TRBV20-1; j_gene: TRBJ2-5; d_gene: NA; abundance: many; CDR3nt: TGCAGTGCTTTGCTTCGGGGACGAGCCGATTCAGAGACCCAGTACTTC; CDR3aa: CSALLRGRADSETQYF
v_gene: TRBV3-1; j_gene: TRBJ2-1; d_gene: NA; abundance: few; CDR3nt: TGTGCCAGCAGCCAAGATAGGGACGCGGACAATGAGCAGTTCTTC; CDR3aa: CASSQDRDADNEQFF